The sample holds many counts of the clone carrying this TCR beta chain. The data originate from a study of T cells in Graves' hyperthyroidism and ophthalmopathy. TCR beta CDR3 region amplification was performed from RNA transcripts. The HTBI primer set served for first-round RT-PCR of the TCR CDR3. TCRdb re-called the multiplex PCR reads with MiXCR, one entry per CDR3 protein. This table has approximately 430,000 distinct CDR3 sequences, about 15% appearing once. The CDR3 is made up of 15 amino acids. Germline V lookup: CDR1 GTSNPN, CDR2 SVGIG (reference sequence). Trimming at V came to 0 bases and at J to 8 bases, leaving 9 bases not matched to a gene.

This sequence was found in a woman younger than 35 with Graves' hyperthyroidism. The gene calls are TRBV30 and TRBJ1-4, with 7 bases aligning to TRBD1. Sequences were obtained from blood. This CDR3 reads CAWSVVTGLGEKLFF. DNA for the CDR3: TGTGCCTGGAGTGTTGTGACAGGGTTGGGGGAAAAACTGTTTTTT.